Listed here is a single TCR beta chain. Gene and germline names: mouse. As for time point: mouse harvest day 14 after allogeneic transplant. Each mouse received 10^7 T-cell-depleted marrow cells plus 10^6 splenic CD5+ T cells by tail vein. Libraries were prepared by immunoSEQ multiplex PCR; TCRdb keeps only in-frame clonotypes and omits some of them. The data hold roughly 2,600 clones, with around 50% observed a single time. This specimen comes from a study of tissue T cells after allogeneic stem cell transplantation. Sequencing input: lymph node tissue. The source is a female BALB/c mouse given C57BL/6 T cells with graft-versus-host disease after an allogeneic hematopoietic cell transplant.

The CDR3 loop reads CASRQNTEVFF. The CDR3 DNA, read in part, is TGTGCCAGCAGGCAGAACACAGAAGTCTTC. The chain couples TRBV26 to TRBJ1-1, with D hard to call. The read ends 1 residue early relative to the CDR3; the germline J gene fills the gap. The CDR3 runs 11 residues. The germline CDR1 and CDR2 sequences are KGHPV and FQNQEV (reference sequence). Trimming cost V 6 bases and J 0 bases, with 2 bases left between them.